The T cell receptor (beta chain) under discussion was sequenced for a study of blood T cell repertoires in COVID-19. Study-wide background: COVID-19 samples collected from the United States, Italy and Spain covered acute and convalescent phases.

Patients in Seattle were enrolled during active infection, then followed longitudinally. TCRdb's table, derived via immunoSEQ multiplex PCR, lists solely in-frame clones and lacks some. Of around 280,000 clones listed, roughly 90% are singletons. V shed 7 bases and J shed 7 bases, with 19 bases lying between them. This CDR3 is 15 amino acids long. Germline CDR1 reads MDHEN; CDR2 reads SYDVKM. The count of this clone is one. The chain carries TRBV28 and TRBJ1-4; D might be TRBD1 (5 bases). Sequencing input: peripheral blood. This TCR derives from a woman in her thirties with COVID-19, enrolled during active disease. CDR3 nucleotide sequence: TGTGCCAGCATAGGGGCGGGACGAGCAGTTGAAAAACTGTTTTTT. It specifies CASIGAGRAVEKLFF.